A single sample gave rise to the 6 T cell receptor beta chains below, sequenced in a study of OX40 agonist ivuxolimab in advanced cancers. Profiled with immunoSEQ multiplex PCR; TCRdb holds only in-frame clones, not every one. The sample yields 65,000 to 90,000 clones, 84% seen once. The input for sequencing was CD4+ or CD8+ T cells sorted from blood, taken in a trial of the OX40 agonist ivuxolimab. These TCRs come from an adult with an advanced solid tumor such as melanoma, head and neck, liver or kidney cancer.

The CDR3 loop reads CASSQAPGREETQYF. For the CDR3, the DNA is TGCGCCAGCAGCCAGGCCCCAGGGCGAGAAGAGACCCAGTACTTC. The chain carries TRBV5-1 and TRBJ2-5; weak D call: TRBD1 (5 bases). Germline loops: CDR1 SGHRS, CDR2 YFSETQ. The germline V and J ends were trimmed by 4 bases and 3 bases, with 16 bases remaining between them. There are 15 residues in the CDR3.

The count of this clone is one. The chain recombines TRBV4-2 with TRBJ1-3, with a weak D call TRBD1 (5 bases). The germline CDR1 and CDR2 sequences are LGHNA and YNFKEQ. CDR3 length equals 14 residues. Trimming removed 6 bases at V and 4 bases at J, with 13 bases between. Here the CDR3 reads CASSRSGEGNTIYF. CDR3 sequence (DNA): TGTGCCAGCAGTCGGTCGGGGGAGGGAAACACCATATATTTT.

This clone occurred once. The chain uses TRBV7-2 and TRBJ1-3; D gene unclear. Germline CDR1 SGHTA, CDR2 FQGNSA. Trimming left V 1 base short and J 0 bases short, with 4 bases between. There are 14 residues in the CDR3. The CDR3 here is CASSLVSSGNTIYF. The CDR3, as DNA: TGTGCCAGCAGCTTAGTGAGCTCTGGAAACACCATATATTTT.

This clone was seen only a few times. This chain links TRBV6-5 with TRBJ1-5; possibly TRBD1 for D (6 bases). The CDR3 loop spans 14 amino acids. Germline CDR1 and CDR2: MNHEY and SVGAGI. The V end lost 5 bases, the J end lost 3 bases, and 11 bases lay between the germline ends. DNA of the CDR3: TGTGCCAGCAGTCTTGGGGGCTTCAATCAGCCCCAGCATTTT. It encodes CASSLGGFNQPQHF.

This chain links TRBV5-5 with TRBJ1-6; 10 bases are a match to TRBD1. The CDR3 totals 16 residues. V gave up 0 bases and J gave up 7 bases; unmatched junction bases: 4. Germline loops: CDR1 SGHKS, CDR2 YYEKEE (reference sequence). The CDR3 region has the DNA TGTGCCAGCAGCTTGGAAGGGACAGGGGACAATTCACCCCTCCACTTT. Protein sequence: CASSLEGTGDNSPLHF.

The chain recombines TRBV7-2 with TRBJ2-1; TRBD1 aligns across 7 bases. J gave up 3 bases and V 5 bases, and 7 bases lay outside the gene matches. The CDR3 has 15 residues. Germline V CDR1 and CDR2: SGHTA, FQGNSA. The CDR3 sequence is CASSPSTGIYNEQFF. As DNA, the CDR3 is TGTGCCAGCAGCCCCTCGACAGGGATCTACAATGAGCAGTTCTTC.